Below are 2 T cell receptor beta chains sequenced from a single sample in a study of OX40 agonist ivuxolimab in advanced cancers. Data came from immunoSEQ multiplex PCR; TCRdb stores just in-frame clones and leaves some out. The sample has 81,000 or so clones; about 90% are singletons. Sequencing was performed on CD4+ or CD8+ T cells sorted from blood, taken in a trial of the OX40 agonist ivuxolimab. The receptors stem from an adult with an advanced solid tumor such as melanoma, head and neck, liver or kidney cancer.

The chain links TRBV6-5 to TRBJ2-3; a weak D match, TRBD2 (5 bases). Trimming took 6 bases from V and 1 from J, leaving 11 bases between them. CDR3 length: 14 residues. Per germline, CDR1 MNHEY and CDR2 SVGAGI. In DNA form, the CDR3 reads TGTGCCAGCAGCCAAGCCGGGGGCACAGATACGCAGTATTTT. Translation: CASSQAGGTDTQYF.

V and J are TRBV5-1 and TRBJ2-1, with D possibly being TRBD1 (5 bases). The CDR3 has 16 amino acids. CDR1 SGHRS and CDR2 YFSETQ come from the germline V gene. Deletions cut 3 bases from V and 4 bases from J, with 17 bases between. The CDR3 coding sequence is TGCGCCAGCAGCTCGCCCCTCCGGACATCTTACAATGAGCAGTTCTTC. This sequence encodes CASSSPLRTSYNEQFF.